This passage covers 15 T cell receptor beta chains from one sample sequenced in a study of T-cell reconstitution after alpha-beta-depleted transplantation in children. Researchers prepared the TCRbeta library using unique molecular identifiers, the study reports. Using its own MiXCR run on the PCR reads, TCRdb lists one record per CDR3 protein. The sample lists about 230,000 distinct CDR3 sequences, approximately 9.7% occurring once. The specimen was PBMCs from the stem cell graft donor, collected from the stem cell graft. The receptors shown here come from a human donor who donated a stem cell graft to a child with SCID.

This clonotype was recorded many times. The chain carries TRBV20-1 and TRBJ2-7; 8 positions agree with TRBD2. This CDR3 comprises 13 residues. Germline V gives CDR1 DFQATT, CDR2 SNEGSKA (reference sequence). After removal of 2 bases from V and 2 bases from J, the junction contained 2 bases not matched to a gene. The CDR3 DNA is TGCAGTGCTAGACGAGCGGGGGCCTACGAGCAGTACTTC. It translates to CSARRAGAYEQYF.

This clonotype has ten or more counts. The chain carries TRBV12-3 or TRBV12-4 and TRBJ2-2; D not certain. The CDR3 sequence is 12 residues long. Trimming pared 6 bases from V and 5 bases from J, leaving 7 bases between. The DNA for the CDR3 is TGTGCCAGCAGCTTCGGAACCGGGGAGCTGTTTTTT. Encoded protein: CASSFGTGELFF.

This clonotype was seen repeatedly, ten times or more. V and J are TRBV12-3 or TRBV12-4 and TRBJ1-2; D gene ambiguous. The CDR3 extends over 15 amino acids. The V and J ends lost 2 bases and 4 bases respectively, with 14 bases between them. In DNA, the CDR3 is TGTGCCAGCAGTTTAAGGGAGCTAAATGGCTATGGCTACACCTTC. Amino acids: CASSLRELNGYGYTF.

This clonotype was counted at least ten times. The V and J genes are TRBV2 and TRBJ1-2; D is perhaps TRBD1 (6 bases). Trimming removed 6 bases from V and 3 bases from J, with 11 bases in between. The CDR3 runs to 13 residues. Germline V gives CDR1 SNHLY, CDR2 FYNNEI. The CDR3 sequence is CASSRGPYYGYTF. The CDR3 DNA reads TGTGCCAGCAGCAGGGGTCCATACTATGGCTACACCTTC.

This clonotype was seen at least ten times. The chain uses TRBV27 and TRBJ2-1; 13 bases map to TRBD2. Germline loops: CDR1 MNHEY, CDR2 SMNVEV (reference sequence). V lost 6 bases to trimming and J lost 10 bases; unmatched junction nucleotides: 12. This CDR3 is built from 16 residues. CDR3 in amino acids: CASRLTSGGASTEQFF. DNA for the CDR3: TGTGCCAGCAGGTTAACTAGCGGGGGGGCCTCGACCGAGCAGTTCTTC.

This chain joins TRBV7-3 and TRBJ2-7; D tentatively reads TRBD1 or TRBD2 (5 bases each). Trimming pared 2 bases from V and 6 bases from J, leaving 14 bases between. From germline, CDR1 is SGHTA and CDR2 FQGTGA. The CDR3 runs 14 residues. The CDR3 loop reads CASSLGGMGSEQYF. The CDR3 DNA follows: TGTGCCAGCAGCTTAGGGGGTATGGGATCCGAGCAGTACTTC.

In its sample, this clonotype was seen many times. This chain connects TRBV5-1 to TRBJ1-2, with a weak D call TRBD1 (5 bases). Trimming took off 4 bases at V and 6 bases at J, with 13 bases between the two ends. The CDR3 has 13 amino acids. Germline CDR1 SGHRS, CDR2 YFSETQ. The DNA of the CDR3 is TGCGCCAGCAGCGGCTGGGGGATCGATGGCTACACCTTC. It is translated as CASSGWGIDGYTF.

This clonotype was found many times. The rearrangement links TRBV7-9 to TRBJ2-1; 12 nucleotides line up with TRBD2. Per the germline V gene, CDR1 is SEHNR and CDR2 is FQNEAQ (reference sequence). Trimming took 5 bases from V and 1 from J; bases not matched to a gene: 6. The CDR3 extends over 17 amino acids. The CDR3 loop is CASSPRTSGNSYNEQFF. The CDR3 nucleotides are TGTGCCAGCAGCCCTCGGACTAGCGGGAATTCCTACAATGAGCAGTTCTTC.

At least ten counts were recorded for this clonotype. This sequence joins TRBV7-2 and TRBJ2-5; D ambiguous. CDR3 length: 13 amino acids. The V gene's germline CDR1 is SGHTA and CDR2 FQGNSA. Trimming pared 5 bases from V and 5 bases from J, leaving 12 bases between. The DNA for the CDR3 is TGTGCCAGCAGCCAAACTGGTTACGAGACCCAGTACTTC. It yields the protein CASSQTGYETQYF. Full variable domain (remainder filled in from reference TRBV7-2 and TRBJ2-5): GAGVSQSPSNKVTEKGKDVELRCDPISGHTALYWYRQSLGQGLEFLIYFQGNSAPDKSGLPSDRFSAERTGGSVSTLTIQRTQQEDSAVYLCASSQTGYETQYFGPGTRLLVL.

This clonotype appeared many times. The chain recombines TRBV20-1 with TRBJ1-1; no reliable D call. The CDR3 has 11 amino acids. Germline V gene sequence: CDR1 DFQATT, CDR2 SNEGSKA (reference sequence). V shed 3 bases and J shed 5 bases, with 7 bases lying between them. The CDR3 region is CSASLATEAFF. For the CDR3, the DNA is TGCAGTGCTAGTCTTGCAACTGAAGCTTTCTTT.

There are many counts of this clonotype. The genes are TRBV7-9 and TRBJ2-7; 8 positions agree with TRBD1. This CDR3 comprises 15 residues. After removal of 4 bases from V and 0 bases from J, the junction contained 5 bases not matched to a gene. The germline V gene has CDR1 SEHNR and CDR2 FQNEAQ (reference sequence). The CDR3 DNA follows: TGTGCCAGCAGCTCCGGGACAGGAGGCTCCTACGAGCAGTACTTC. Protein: CASSSGTGGSYEQYF.

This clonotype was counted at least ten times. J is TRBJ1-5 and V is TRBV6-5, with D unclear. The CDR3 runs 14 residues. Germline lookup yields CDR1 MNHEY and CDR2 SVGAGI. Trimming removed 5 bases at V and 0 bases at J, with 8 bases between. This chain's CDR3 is CASSQLRSNQPQHF. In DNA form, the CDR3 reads TGTGCCAGCAGTCAGCTGCGTAGCAATCAGCCCCAGCATTTT.

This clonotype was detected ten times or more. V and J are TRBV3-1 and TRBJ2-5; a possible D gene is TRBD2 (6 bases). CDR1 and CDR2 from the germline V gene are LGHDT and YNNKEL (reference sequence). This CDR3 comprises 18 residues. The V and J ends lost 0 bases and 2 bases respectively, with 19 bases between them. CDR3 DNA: TGTGCCAGCAGCCAAGAGGGGGAAGGCCTAGCGAGACAAGAGACCCAGTACTTC. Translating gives CASSQEGEGLARQETQYF.

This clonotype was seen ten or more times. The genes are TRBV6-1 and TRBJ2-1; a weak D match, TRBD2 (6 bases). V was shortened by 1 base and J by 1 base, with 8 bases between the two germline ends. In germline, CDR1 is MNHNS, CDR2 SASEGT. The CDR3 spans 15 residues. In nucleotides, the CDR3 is TGTGCCAGCAGTGAAGGACTAGGGTCCTACAATGAGCAGTTCTTC. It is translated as CASSEGLGSYNEQFF.

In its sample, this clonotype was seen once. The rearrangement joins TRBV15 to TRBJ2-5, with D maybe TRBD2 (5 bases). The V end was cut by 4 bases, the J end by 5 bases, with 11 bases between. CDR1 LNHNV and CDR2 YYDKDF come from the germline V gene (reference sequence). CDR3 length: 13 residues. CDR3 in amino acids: CATSILREETQYF. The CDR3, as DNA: TGTGCCACCAGCATTCTGAGGGAGGAGACCCAGTACTTC.